Listed below are T cell receptor beta chains from one sample, sequenced in a study of T cell repertoires in cytomegalovirus infection. One entry per CDR3 protein results from TCRdb running MiXCR on the reads. This sample has around 530,000 distinct CDR3 sequences, with 16% found just once. Sample: CD8+ T cells from PBMCs. Receptors were obtained from a human donor in good health (CMV status not recorded). Some clones in this sample may be carry-over from other donors' samples. The CDR3 runs from the conserved cysteine through the conserved F or W. The D gene is left open where the match is weak. Part of the rows lack a size; the others show once, few, many or a class for expanded clones.

d_gene: .; abundance: many; v_gene: TRBV27; j_gene: TRBJ1-2; len: 12; CDR3aa: CASRGLGSPYTF; CDR3nt: TGTGCCAGCAGGGGATTGGGTAGTCCCTACACCTTC
d_gene: .; abundance: few; v_gene: TRBV9; j_gene: TRBJ2-7; len: 15; CDR3aa: CASSVAADSSYEQYF; CDR3nt: TGTGCCAGCAGCGTAGCGGCCGATAGCTCCTACGAGCAGTACTTC
d_gene: .; abundance: .; v_gene: TRBV6-1; j_gene: TRBJ1-2; len: 14; CDR3aa: CASSYDSGNYGYTF; CDR3nt: TGTGCCAGCAGTTACGACTCAGGGAACTATGGCTACACCTTC
d_gene: .; abundance: few; v_gene: TRBV12-3/TRBV12-4; j_gene: TRBJ1-6; len: 12; CDR3aa: CATKGMDSPLHF; CDR3nt: TGTGCCACCAAGGGGATGGATTCACCCCTCCACTTT
d_gene: TRBD2; abundance: .; v_gene: TRBV28; j_gene: TRBJ2-1; len: 16; CDR3aa: CASLGTSGWNPNEQFF; CDR3nt: TGTGCCAGCCTCGGGACTAGCGGATGGAACCCCAATGAGCAGTTCTTC
d_gene: TRBD2; abundance: few; v_gene: TRBV7-9; j_gene: TRBJ2-5; len: 15; CDR3aa: CASSTTPSGGAAQYF; CDR3nt: TGTGCCAGCAGCACGACCCCTAGCGGGGGGGCTGCCCAGTACTTC
d_gene: TRBD2; abundance: many; v_gene: TRBV5-4; j_gene: TRBJ2-1; len: 13; CDR3aa: CASRASGYNEQFF; CDR3nt: TGTGCCAGCAGGGCTAGCGGATACAATGAGCAGTTCTTC
d_gene: TRBD1; abundance: many; v_gene: TRBV25-1; j_gene: TRBJ1-5; len: 16; CDR3aa: CASSEYEGAADQPQHF; CDR3nt: TGTGCCAGCAGTGAATACGAGGGGGCTGCCGATCAGCCCCAGCATTTT
d_gene: .; abundance: few; v_gene: TRBV3-1; j_gene: TRBJ2-1; len: 16; CDR3aa: CASSQDQGSSYNEQFF; CDR3nt: TGTGCCAGCAGCCAAGATCAGGGGAGCTCCTACAATGAGCAGTTCTTC
d_gene: .; abundance: few; v_gene: TRBV9; j_gene: TRBJ2-1; len: 10; CDR3aa: CASSPQLEFF; CDR3nt: TGTGCCAGCAGCCCCCAGTTAGAATTCTTC
d_gene: .; abundance: many; v_gene: TRBV6-2/TRBV6-3; j_gene: TRBJ1-5; len: 16; CDR3aa: CASSYISRGAGQPQHF; CDR3nt: TGTGCCAGCAGTTATATATCTAGAGGGGCTGGGCAGCCCCAGCATTTT
d_gene: .; abundance: few; v_gene: TRBV27; j_gene: TRBJ1-2; len: 13; CDR3aa: CASSNTGAGGYTF; CDR3nt: TGTGCCAGCAGTAATACGGGGGCAGGTGGCTACACCTTC
d_gene: .; abundance: few; v_gene: TRBV5-1; j_gene: TRBJ2-3; len: 17; CDR3aa: CASSSRGEGTSTDTQYF; CDR3nt: TGCGCCAGCAGCTCCCGAGGAGAGGGAACTAGCACAGATACGCAGTATTTT
d_gene: .; abundance: .; v_gene: TRBV27; j_gene: TRBJ2-7; len: 15; CDR3aa: CASSFRDLSSYEQYF; CDR3nt: TGTGCCAGCAGTTTTAGGGACTTAAGCTCCTACGAGCAGTACTTC
d_gene: .; abundance: many; v_gene: TRBV7-9; j_gene: TRBJ2-7; len: 12; CDR3aa: CASTRRDDEQYF; CDR3nt: TGTGCCAGCACCCGCAGGGACGACGAGCAGTACTTC
d_gene: .; abundance: .; v_gene: TRBV20-1; j_gene: TRBJ1-2; len: 11; CDR3aa: CSASADYGYTF; CDR3nt: TGCAGTGCTAGTGCTGACTATGGCTACACCTTC
d_gene: .; abundance: .; v_gene: TRBV20-1; j_gene: TRBJ1-1; len: 15; CDR3aa: CSAREAHVGVTEAFF; CDR3nt: TGCAGTGCTAGAGAAGCCCACGTAGGGGTAACTGAAGCTTTCTTT
d_gene: .; abundance: many; v_gene: TRBV6-5; j_gene: TRBJ1-1; len: 13; CDR3aa: CASVPQDNTEAFF; CDR3nt: TGTGCCAGCGTACCCCAGGATAACACTGAAGCTTTCTTT
d_gene: TRBD2; abundance: many; v_gene: TRBV5-6; j_gene: TRBJ2-1; len: 16; CDR3aa: CASSLRIAGKYNEQFF; CDR3nt: TGTGCCAGCAGCTTAAGGATAGCGGGAAAGTACAATGAGCAGTTCTTC
d_gene: .; abundance: .; v_gene: TRBV11-2; j_gene: TRBJ2-1; len: 16; CDR3aa: CASSLVARGFYNEQFF; CDR3nt: TGTGCCAGCAGCTTAGTCGCTAGAGGCTTCTACAATGAGCAGTTCTTC
d_gene: .; abundance: few; v_gene: TRBV28; j_gene: TRBJ1-5; len: 13; CDR3aa: CARWGGSNQPQHF; CDR3nt: TGTGCGAGGTGGGGGGGCAGCAATCAGCCCCAGCATTTT
d_gene: .; abundance: .; v_gene: TRBV5-1; j_gene: TRBJ1-1; len: 12; CDR3aa: CVSIRGGTEAFF; CDR3nt: TGCGTCAGCATTAGAGGGGGCACTGAAGCTTTCTTT
d_gene: .; abundance: many; v_gene: TRBV11-2; j_gene: TRBJ1-4; len: 19; CDR3aa: CASSLAYPPPGAQNEKLFF; CDR3nt: TGTGCCAGCAGCTTAGCCTACCCACCCCCGGGGGCCCAGAATGAAAAACTGTTTTTT
d_gene: TRBD1; abundance: few; v_gene: TRBV9; j_gene: TRBJ2-1; len: 16; CDR3aa: CASSEGDRGSYNEQFF; CDR3nt: TGTGCCAGCAGCGAGGGGGACAGGGGGTCCTACAATGAGCAGTTCTTC
d_gene: .; abundance: many; v_gene: TRBV10-3; j_gene: TRBJ2-5; len: 14; CDR3aa: CAISESMTEETQYF; CDR3nt: TGTGCCATCAGTGAGTCGATGACAGAAGAGACCCAGTACTTC
d_gene: TRBD2; abundance: many; v_gene: TRBV11-2; j_gene: TRBJ2-3; len: 15; CDR3aa: CASRVLAGGTDTQYF; CDR3nt: TGTGCCAGCAGGGTACTAGCGGGGGGCACAGATACGCAGTATTTT
d_gene: TRBD1; abundance: few; v_gene: TRBV19; j_gene: TRBJ1-1; len: 18; CDR3aa: CASSIEGGYRGWSTEAFF; CDR3nt: TGTGCCAGTAGTATTGAGGGGGGATACAGGGGCTGGAGCACTGAAGCTTTCTTT
d_gene: .; abundance: many; v_gene: TRBV18; j_gene: TRBJ1-5; len: 14; CDR3aa: CASSPATSNQPQHF; CDR3nt: TGTGCCAGCTCACCTGCCACCAGCAATCAGCCCCAGCATTTT
d_gene: TRBD1; abundance: many; v_gene: TRBV4-1; j_gene: TRBJ2-1; len: 17; CDR3aa: CASSQPWGQRLYNEQFF; CDR3nt: TGCGCCAGCAGCCAACCTTGGGGACAGCGGCTTTACAATGAGCAGTTCTTC
d_gene: TRBD1; abundance: once; v_gene: TRBV19; j_gene: TRBJ2-2; len: 16; CDR3aa: CASTLLWDRASGELFF; CDR3nt: TGTGCCAGTACTCTACTCTGGGACAGGGCTAGCGGGGAGCTGTTTTTT
d_gene: .; abundance: many; v_gene: TRBV7-6; j_gene: TRBJ2-1; len: 17; CDR3aa: CASSLWRNGGSYNEQFF; CDR3nt: TGTGCCAGCAGCTTATGGCGGAACGGGGGATCCTACAATGAGCAGTTCTTC
d_gene: .; abundance: many; v_gene: TRBV12-3/TRBV12-4; j_gene: TRBJ2-1; len: 18; CDR3aa: CASSPLGGAVLGGNEQFF; CDR3nt: TGTGCCAGCAGTCCCTTGGGTGGGGCAGTCCTTGGGGGCAATGAGCAGTTCTTC
d_gene: .; abundance: many; v_gene: TRBV6-2/TRBV6-3; j_gene: TRBJ2-1; len: 15; CDR3aa: CASSSTLTVYNEQFF; CDR3nt: TGTGCCAGCAGTTCGACTCTCACAGTTTACAATGAGCAGTTCTTC
d_gene: .; abundance: .; v_gene: TRBV7-8; j_gene: TRBJ2-1; len: 13; CDR3aa: CASSPGCFNEQFF; CDR3nt: TGTGCCAGCAGCCCCGGCTGCTTCAATGAGCAGTTCTTC
d_gene: TRBD1; abundance: .; v_gene: TRBV7-9; j_gene: TRBJ2-4; len: 18; CDR3aa: CASSSYLIPGQERNIQYF; CDR3nt: TGTGCCAGCAGCTCGTACCTTATCCCGGGACAGGAGAGGAACATTCAGTACTTC
d_gene: .; abundance: few; v_gene: TRBV25-1; j_gene: TRBJ1-1; len: 16; CDR3aa: CASSEQWGADDTEAFF; CDR3nt: TGTGCCAGCAGTGAGCAGTGGGGGGCGGACGACACTGAAGCTTTCTTT
d_gene: .; abundance: few; v_gene: TRBV3-1; j_gene: TRBJ1-1; len: 16; CDR3aa: CASSQDKDKAYTEAFF; CDR3nt: TGTGCCAGCAGCCAAGACAAAGACAAGGCGTACACTGAAGCTTTCTTT
d_gene: TRBD2; abundance: .; v_gene: TRBV4-1; j_gene: TRBJ2-1; len: 15; CDR3aa: CASSPRQDSGEREFF; CDR3nt: TGCGCCAGCAGCCCGCGGCAGGATAGCGGGGAGCGGGAGTTCTTC
d_gene: TRBD2; abundance: .; v_gene: TRBV20-1; j_gene: TRBJ2-7; len: 18; CDR3aa: CSARDWVGASGKSYEQYF; CDR3nt: TGCAGTGCTAGAGATTGGGTGGGGGCTAGCGGGAAATCCTACGAGCAGTACTTC
d_gene: .; abundance: many; v_gene: TRBV7-6; j_gene: TRBJ2-1; len: 11; CDR3aa: CASNDGVRQFF; CDR3nt: TGTGCCAGCAACGACGGGGTTAGGCAGTTCTTC
d_gene: .; abundance: many; v_gene: TRBV7-9; j_gene: TRBJ2-5; len: 12; CDR3aa: CASSRNSETQYF; CDR3nt: TGTGCCAGCAGCCGTAACTCGGAGACCCAGTACTTC
d_gene: .; abundance: .; v_gene: TRBV30; j_gene: TRBJ2-7; len: 14; CDR3aa: CAWAPGSGSYEQYF; CDR3nt: TGTGCCTGGGCCCCAGGTAGCGGCTCCTACGAGCAGTACTTC